The subject of this entry is one TCR beta chain. What it binds is unknown. At the DNA level, this CDR3 is encoded by other sequences in the same sample as well. The CDR3 covers 15 residues. CDR1 is LNHDA, CDR2 SQIVND, per germline (reference sequence). Trimming stripped 6 bases from V and 0 bases from J, with 12 bases between. The data were obtained in a study of Ad26.COV2.S vaccination and SARS-CoV-2 variants. Study information: Doses of Ad26.COV2.S were injected into muscle once or twice, 56 days apart. Study-level results: Vaccine recipients had higher spike-specific TCR breadth than placebo recipients. Possible underestimation of total T cell responses by the TCR breadth and depth analyses was noted.

Profiled with immunoSEQ multiplex PCR; TCRdb holds only in-frame clones, not every one. The data hold roughly 300,000 clones, with less than 90% observed a single time. Treatment reported: around 19 received Ad26.COV2.S at low or high dose, single or two shots; about 5 received placebo; per-sample allocation not given. Samples were taken on day 63 after the first vaccine or placebo injection. An Ad26 vector expressing Wuhan-strain SARS-CoV-2 spike constituted the vaccine. This specimen consisted of peripheral blood, obtained in a trial of Ad26.COV2.S vaccine versus placebo. This TCR was recovered from a person aged 18 to 59 who received the Ad26.COV2.S COVID-19 vaccine or a placebo. The genes are TRBV19 and TRBJ1-3; D not certain. The CDR3: CASRGDRSSGNTIYF. CDR3 coding DNA: TGTGCCAGTAGGGGAGATAGAAGCTCTGGAAACACCATATATTTT.